The TCR beta chain under discussion was sequenced for a study of cytomegalovirus exposure and HLA in healthy donors. Study-level information: The 120 or so validation repertoires and the approximately 640 first-cohort repertoires shared a platform, a later analysis reported.

General study results and limits: Cytomegalovirus association was listed for 150 or so TCR beta chains.

Germline CDR1 LNHDA, CDR2 SQIVND (reference sequence). The CDR3 has 13 amino acids. Trimming cost V 6 bases and J 4 bases, with 12 bases left between them. The table came from immunoSEQ multiplex PCR; TCRdb's copy has only in-frame clones and leaves some out. The table records about 130,000 clones, approximately 92% of them present only once. A note on this clone: What it binds is unknown.

The sequence derives from a woman between 18 and 29 years old in good health and CMV-seropositive. The source material was PBMCs. This rearrangement joins TRBV19 to TRBJ1-2; the D is unclear. The CDR3 coding sequence is TGTGCCAGTAGCCCCACGGGAGGCTATGGCTACACCTTC. Protein product: CASSPTGGYGYTF. The variable domain in full, completed from reference TRBV19 and TRBJ1-2, reads DGGITQSPKYLFRKEGQNVTLSCEQNLNHDAMYWYRQDPGQGLRLIYYSQIVNDFQKGDIAEGYSVSREKKESFPLTVTSAQKNPTAFYLCASSPTGGYGYTFGSGTRLTVV.